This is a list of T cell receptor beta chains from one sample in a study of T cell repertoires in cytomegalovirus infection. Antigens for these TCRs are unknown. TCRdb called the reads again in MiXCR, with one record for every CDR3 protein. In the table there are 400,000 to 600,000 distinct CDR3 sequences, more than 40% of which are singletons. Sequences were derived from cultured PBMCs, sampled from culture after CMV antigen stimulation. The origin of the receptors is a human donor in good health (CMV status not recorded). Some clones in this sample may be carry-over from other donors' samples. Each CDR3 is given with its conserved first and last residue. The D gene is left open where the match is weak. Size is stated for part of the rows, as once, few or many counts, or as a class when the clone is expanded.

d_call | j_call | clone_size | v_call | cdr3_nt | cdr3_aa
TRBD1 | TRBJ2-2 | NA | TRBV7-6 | TGTGCCAGCAGCGATTTGAGAGGGGGCTTCACCGGGGAGCTGTTTTTT | CASSDLRGGFTGELFF
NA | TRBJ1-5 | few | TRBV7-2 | TGTGCCAGCAGCTTAAACCAGAGGCAGCCCCAGCATTTT | CASSLNQRQPQHF
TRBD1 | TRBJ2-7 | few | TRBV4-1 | TGCGCCAGCAGCCAAGAGCCAAGGGGGCTTGAAAACTCCTACGAGCAGTACTTC | CASSQEPRGLENSYEQYF
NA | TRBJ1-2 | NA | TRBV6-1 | TGTGCCAGCAGTATACGGTTATTGGACTATGGCTACACCTTC | CASSIRLLDYGYTF
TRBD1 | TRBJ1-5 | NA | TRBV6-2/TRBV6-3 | TGTGCCAAAAGGACAGGGGCCAACCAGCATAGCAATCAGCCCCAGCATTTT | CAKRTGANQHSNQPQHF
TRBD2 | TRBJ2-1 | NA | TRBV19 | TGTGCCAGTAGTATACTAGCGGGAACCAATGAGCAGTTCTTC | CASSILAGTNEQFF
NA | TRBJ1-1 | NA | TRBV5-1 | TGCGCCAGCAGCTTGGGAGGGATTGAAGCTTTCTTT | CASSLGGIEAFF
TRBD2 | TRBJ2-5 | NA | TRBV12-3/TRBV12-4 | TGTGCCAGCAGTCTAGCGGAGGCGGGGGAGACCCAGTACTTC | CASSLAEAGETQYF
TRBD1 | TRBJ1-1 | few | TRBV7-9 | TGTGCCAGCAGCTTTACAGGGGGTAGCACTGAAGCTTTCTTT | CASSFTGGSTEAFF
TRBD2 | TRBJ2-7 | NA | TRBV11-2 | TGTGCCAGCAGCACCCAGGGACTACCCCACGAGCAGTACTTC | CASSTQGLPHEQYF
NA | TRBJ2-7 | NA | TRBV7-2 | TGTGCCAGCAGCTTAGGAATTGGAATCTACGAGCAGTACTTC | CASSLGIGIYEQYF
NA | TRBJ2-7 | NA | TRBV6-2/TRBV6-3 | TGTGCCAGCAAGGACGGGGGCTCCTACGAGCAGTACTTC | CASKDGGSYEQYF
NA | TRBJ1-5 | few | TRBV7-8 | TGTGCCAGCAGCTTACTTTCCGGGGGGCCCGGTAGCAATCAGCCCCAGCATTTT | CASSLLSGGPGSNQPQHF
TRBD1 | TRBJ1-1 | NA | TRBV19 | TGTGCCAGCGGACAGGGGCCCACTGAAGCTTTCTTT | CASGQGPTEAFF
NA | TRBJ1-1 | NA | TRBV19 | TGTGCCAGTTATCCGGACGAGCCGAACACTGAAGCTTTCTTT | CASYPDEPNTEAFF
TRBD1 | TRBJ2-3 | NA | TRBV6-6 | TGTGCCAGCAGCCATGGGGACAGGTCCACAGATACGCAGTATTTT | CASSHGDRSTDTQYF
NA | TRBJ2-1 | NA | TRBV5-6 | TGTGCCAGCAGCTCGGAGGGTGAGCAGTTCTTC | CASSSEGEQFF
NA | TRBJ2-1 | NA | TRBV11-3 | TGTGCCAGCCAACCAGAGTCCTCCTACAATGAGCAGTTCTTC | CASQPESSYNEQFF
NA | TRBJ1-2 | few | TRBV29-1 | TGCAGCGTTTCCACCGGGGACTTTGTTGGTGGCTACACCTTC | CSVSTGDFVGGYTF
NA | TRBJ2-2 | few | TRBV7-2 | TGTGCCAGCAGCTTAATTAGGGACATGACCACCGGGGAGCTGTTTTTT | CASSLIRDMTTGELFF
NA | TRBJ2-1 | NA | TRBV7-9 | TGTGCCAGCCTTTTGAATTCCTACAATGAGCAGTTCTTC | CASLLNSYNEQFF
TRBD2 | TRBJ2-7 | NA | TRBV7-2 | TGTGCCAGCAGCCTCGGACTAGCGGGACCTTCCTACGAGCAGTACTTC | CASSLGLAGPSYEQYF
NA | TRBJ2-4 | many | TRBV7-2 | TGTGCCAGCAGCTTAGCTGGACGGGGGAGAGCCAAAAACATTCAGTACTTC | CASSLAGRGRAKNIQYF
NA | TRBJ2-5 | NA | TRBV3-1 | TGTGCCAGCAGCTCAGCGATATATTACCAAGAGACCCAGTACTTC | CASSSAIYYQETQYF
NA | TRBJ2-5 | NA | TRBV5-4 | TGTGCCAGCAGCTTGGCTGGTAGCGGTGGAGAGACCCAGTACTTC | CASSLAGSGGETQYF
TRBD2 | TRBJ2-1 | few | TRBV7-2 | TGTGCCAGCAGCTTAGCCCCCGCGGGGGGGAGCAATGAGCAGTTCTTC | CASSLAPAGGSNEQFF
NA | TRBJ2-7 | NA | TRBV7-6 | TGTGCCAGCAGCTTAGCGGGATTCTCCTTCGGCGAGCAGTACTTC | CASSLAGFSFGEQYF
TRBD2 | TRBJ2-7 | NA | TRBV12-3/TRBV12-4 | TGTGCCAGCACCCTACTAGCGGGAGTGTACGAGCAGTACTTC | CASTLLAGVYEQYF
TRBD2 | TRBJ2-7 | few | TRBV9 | TGTGCCAGCGCGGGCCCCGGGACTAGCGGGAGGGCCGAGCAGTACTTC | CASAGPGTSGRAEQYF
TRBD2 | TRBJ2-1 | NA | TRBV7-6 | TGTGCCAGCAGCTTAGCGACTAGCGGCTCCTACAATGAGCAGTTCTTC | CASSLATSGSYNEQFF
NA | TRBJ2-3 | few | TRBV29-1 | TGCAGCGTACCTCCGTCGGTGGCTAGCACAGATACGCAGTATTTT | CSVPPSVASTDTQYF
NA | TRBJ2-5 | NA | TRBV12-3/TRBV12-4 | TGTGCCAGCAGTTTAGTAAGCGGCGGCACGGCCCAGTACTTC | CASSLVSGGTAQYF
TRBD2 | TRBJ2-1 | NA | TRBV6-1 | TGTGCCAGCAACCGAGCGGGGAGCTCCTACAATGAGCAGTTCTTC | CASNRAGSSYNEQFF
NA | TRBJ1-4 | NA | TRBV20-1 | TGCAGTGCTAGACTTAATGAAAAACTGTTTTTT | CSARLNEKLFF
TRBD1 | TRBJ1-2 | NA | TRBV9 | TGTGCCAGCAGCCCCCGACAGGGTTATGGCTACACCTTC | CASSPRQGYGYTF
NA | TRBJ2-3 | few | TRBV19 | TGTGCCTCACGCGACACCAGCACAGATACGCAGTATTTT | CASRDTSTDTQYF
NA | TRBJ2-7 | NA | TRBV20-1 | TGCAGTGCTACAGGGACTGGGTACGAGCAGTACTTC | CSATGTGYEQYF
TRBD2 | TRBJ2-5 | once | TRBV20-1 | TGCAGTGCTAGAGATAGGGGAGGGGTCCAGTACTTC | CSARDRGGVQYF
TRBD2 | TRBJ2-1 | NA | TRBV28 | TGTGCCAGCAGTTTGGGACTAGCAGAGACAGGTGAGCAGTTCTTC | CASSLGLAETGEQFF
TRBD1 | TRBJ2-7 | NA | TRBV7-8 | TGTGCCAGCAGCAGGGGGCCAGAGCAGTACTTC | CASSRGPEQYF
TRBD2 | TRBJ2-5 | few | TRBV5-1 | TGCGCCAGCAGCTGGACGACTAGCTCGCAAGAGACCCAGTACTTC | CASSWTTSSQETQYF
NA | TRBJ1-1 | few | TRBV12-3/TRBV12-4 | TGTGCCAGCAGCCCCGGGGCGATTCCAGCTCTCGAAGCTTTCTTT | CASSPGAIPALEAFF
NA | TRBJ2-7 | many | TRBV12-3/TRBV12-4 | TGTGCCAGCAGTAACGTGGGGTTCAGCTCCTACGAGCAGTACTTC | CASSNVGFSSYEQYF
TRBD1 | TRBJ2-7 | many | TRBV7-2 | TGTGCCAGCAGCCCATTCAGGGGGCCCGAGCAGTACTTC | CASSPFRGPEQYF
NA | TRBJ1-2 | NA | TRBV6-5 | TGTGCCAGCAGTCGGGGGGCGGATGGCTACACCTTC | CASSRGADGYTF
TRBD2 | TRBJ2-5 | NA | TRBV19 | TGTGCCAGTAGTATCCAAGCGGGAGGGCCGAGAGAGACCCAGTACTTC | CASSIQAGGPRETQYF
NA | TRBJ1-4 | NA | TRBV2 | TGTGCCAGCAGTGAAAAGACCACAACTAATGAAAAACTGTTTTTT | CASSEKTTTNEKLFF
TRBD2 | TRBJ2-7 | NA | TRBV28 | TGTGCCAGCAGTTTCTGGTCTAGCGGGGGGGCCGGGAACGAGCAGTACTTC | CASSFWSSGGAGNEQYF
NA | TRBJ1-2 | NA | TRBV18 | TGTGCCAGCTCACTATCCGGGATCTATGGCTACACCTTC | CASSLSGIYGYTF
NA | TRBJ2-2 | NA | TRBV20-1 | TGCAGTGCTCAGACGGGAGCCTACACCGGGGAGCTGTTTTTT | CSAQTGAYTGELFF
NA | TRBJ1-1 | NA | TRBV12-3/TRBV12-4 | TGTGCCAGCAGTTTCGGAACTATGAACACTGAAGCTTTCTTT | CASSFGTMNTEAFF
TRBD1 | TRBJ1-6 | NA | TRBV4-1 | TGCGCCAGCAGCCCAGGCCGGGGACAGGGGTTGTCTTCACCCCTCCACTTT | CASSPGRGQGLSSPLHF
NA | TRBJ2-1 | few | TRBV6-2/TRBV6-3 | TGTGCCAGCAGTTACAGGGTTCCGGGTTTCAATGAGCAGTTCTTC | CASSYRVPGFNEQFF
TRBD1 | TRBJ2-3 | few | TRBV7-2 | TGTGCCAGCAGCCCGAGGACAGGGAAGACAGATACGCAGTATTTT | CASSPRTGKTDTQYF
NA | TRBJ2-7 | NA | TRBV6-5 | TGTGCCAGCAGTTACGCAGGGAGAGGTAGTGTTTCCTACGAGCAGTACTTC | CASSYAGRGSVSYEQYF